The 25 T cell receptor beta chains given below trace back to one sample, sequenced in a study of control samples from healthy donors and cancer patients. Libraries were prepared by immunoSEQ multiplex PCR; TCRdb keeps only in-frame clonotypes and omits some of them. The data contain fewer than 150,000 clones, around 90% of them singletons. The sequenced material came from blood. The source of these receptors is a man younger than 30 in good health.

This chain connects TRBV30 to TRBJ2-5; 8 bases are shared with TRBD2. The CDR3 consists of 16 residues. V was pared by 5 bases and J by 5 bases, with 16 bases of the junction left unmatched. Germline V gene lookup returns CDR1 GTSNPN and CDR2 SVGIG (reference sequence). CDR3 loop: CAWGGSGSNLGETQYF. The CDR3 nucleotides are TGTGCCTGGGGGGGGAGCGGGAGTAATCTGGGCGAGACCCAGTACTTC.

The J gene is TRBJ2-5, the V gene TRBV19; no clear D gene. From germline, CDR1 is LNHDA and CDR2 SQIVND (reference sequence). The V gene lost 4 bases and the J gene lost 5 bases, with 5 bases spanning the gap. The CDR3 runs 11 residues. CDR3 coding DNA: TGTGCCAGTAGTACCCGGGAGACCCAGTACTTC. It codes for CASSTRETQYF.

This rearrangement joins TRBV28 to TRBJ1-3; 7 bases line up with TRBD1. Germline CDR1 reads MDHEN; CDR2 reads SYDVKM. This CDR3 comprises 17 residues. The trim removed 2 bases at V and 0 bases at J, leaving 7 bases unmatched. The CDR3: CASSLHGRGDSGNTIYF. CDR3 DNA sequence: TGTGCCAGCAGTTTACACGGCAGGGGGGACTCTGGAAACACCATATATTTT. The full variable domain, in which reference TRBV28 and TRBJ1-3 provide the parts outside the CDR3, is DVKVTQSSRYLVKRTGEKVFLECVQDMDHENMFWYRQDPGLGLRLIYFSYDVKMKEKGDIPEGYSVSREKKERFSLILESASTNQTSMYLCASSLHGRGDSGNTIYFGEGSWLTVV.

CDR3 in amino acids: CASSQQGLDPPLHF. The CDR3 coding sequence is TGCGCCAGCAGCCAACAGGGGTTGGATCCACCCCTCCACTTT. The rearrangement joins TRBV4-1 to TRBJ1-6; TRBD1 might be the D (6 bases). Germline CDR1 MGHRA, CDR2 YSYEKL. V was clipped by 2 bases and J by 11 bases, with 13 bases between them. The CDR3 has 14 residues.

This clone was seen a handful of times. The chain uses TRBV4-3 and TRBJ2-7; TRBD2 might be the D (5 bases). CDR1 is LGHNA, CDR2 YSLEER, per germline. Trimming left V 3 bases short and J 5 bases short, with 11 bases between. The CDR3 covers 13 residues. In nucleotides, the CDR3 is TGCGCCAGCAGCCAGGCCGTGGGAGACGAGCAGTACGTC. Translated, it gives CASSQAVGDEQYV.

The chain recombines TRBV19 with TRBJ2-2, with D maybe TRBD1 (6 bases). The CDR3 is 18 residues long. The germline V gene has CDR1 LNHDA and CDR2 SQIVND (reference sequence). Trimming removed 3 bases from V and 5 bases from J, with 22 bases in between. CDR3 coding DNA: TGTGCCAGTAGTATGTCAACAGGGACAAGCTATGATACCGGGGAGCTGTTTTTT. Translating gives CASSMSTGTSYDTGELFF. Full variable domain (outside the CDR3, taken from reference TRBV19 and TRBJ2-2): DGGITQSPKYLFRKEGQNVTLSCEQNLNHDAMYWYRQDPGQGLRLIYYSQIVNDFQKGDIAEGYSVSREKKESFPLTVTSAQKNPTAFYLCASSMSTGTSYDTGELFFGEGSRLTVL.

The chain employs TRBV10-2 and TRBJ1-4; D possibly corresponds to TRBD1 (5 bases). This CDR3 is 15 amino acids long. CDR1 and CDR2 (germline): WSHSY, SAAADI. V lost 6 bases and J 5 bases, leaving 16 bases between the germline ends. The CDR3 nucleotides read TGCGCCAGCAGCTTGGGACGGAGCCTCAATGAAAAACTGTTTTTT. Encoded protein: CASSLGRSLNEKLFF.

This sequence joins TRBV4-3 and TRBJ2-3; the match to TRBD2 covers 12 bases. Germline-derived CDR1 and CDR2 are LGHNA and YSLEER. The ends lost 0 bases at V and 5 bases at J; junction bases unmatched: 6. The CDR3 sequence is 17 residues long. CDR3 nucleotides: TGCGCCAGCAGCCAAGATACTAGCGGGAGGTTTGTAGATACGCAGTATTTT. Its protein is CASSQDTSGRFVDTQYF.

The chain carries TRBV12-3 or TRBV12-4 and TRBJ1-1, with a tentative D call TRBD1 (5 bases). This CDR3 contains 13 residues. Trimming cost V 6 bases and J 4 bases, with 12 bases left between them. The CDR3, as DNA: TGTGCCAGCAGGTTCAGGGTGGGCACTGAAGCTTTCTTT. Translating gives CASRFRVGTEAFF.

This chain uses TRBV10-3 with TRBJ1-2; tentatively, D is TRBD1 (6 bases). This CDR3 spans 15 amino acids. Deletions cut 6 bases from V and 6 bases from J, with 20 bases between. Germline CDR1 ENHRY, CDR2 SYGVKD. This CDR3 reads CAIREGGQELHGYTF. The DNA of the CDR3 is TGTGCCATCAGGGAGGGGGGGCAGGAACTTCATGGCTACACCTTC.

V and J are TRBV11-3 and TRBJ2-5, with TRBD2 matching over 9 bases. Trimming took 4 bases from V and 5 from J; bases not matched to a gene: 8. The CDR3 sequence is 15 residues long. Germline V gene lookup returns CDR1 SGHNT and CDR2 YENEEA. The CDR3 nucleotides are TGTGCCAGCAGCTCTAGCGGGAAAGGGGTGGAGACCCAGTACTTC. Its protein is CASSSSGKGVETQYF.

This clone showed up just once. This chain links TRBV7-2 with TRBJ2-2, with D uncertain. The CDR3 sequence is 15 residues long. Germline V gene data show CDR1 as SGHTA and CDR2 as FQGNSA. V shed 2 bases and J shed 0 bases, with 7 bases lying between them. CDR3 DNA: TGTGCCAGCAGCTTAACGCTGGCGAACACCGGGGAGCTGTTTTTT. Its translation: CASSLTLANTGELFF.

This chain links TRBV7-3 with TRBJ1-1; no reliable D call. CDR3 size: 13 residues. V lost 0 bases, J lost 2 bases, and 4 bases lay in between. Germline V gene lookup returns CDR1 SGHTA and CDR2 FQGTGA. The chain's CDR3 is CASSLTDNTEAFF. CDR3 bases: TGTGCCAGCAGCTTAACTGATAACACTGAAGCTTTCTTT.

V is TRBV5-1 and J is TRBJ2-5; no firm D call. Germline V CDR1 and CDR2: SGHRS, YFSETQ. Trimming pared 1 base from V and 5 bases from J, leaving 12 bases between. CDR3 size: 14 residues. DNA of the CDR3: TGCGCCAGCAGCTTGCAAGCTAGTTCCGAGACCCAGTACTTC. It codes for CASSLQASSETQYF.

This sequence joins TRBV5-1 and TRBJ2-1; TRBD2 might be the D (6 bases). Between the trimmed V and J ends, which lost 2 bases and 1 base, there was a span of 7 bases. This CDR3 has 14 amino acids. Germline CDR1 SGHRS, CDR2 YFSETQ. The CDR3 bases are TGCGCCAGCAGCTTTAGCGGTTCCTACAATGAGCAGTTCTTC. This sequence encodes CASSFSGSYNEQFF.

The chain has TRBV6-5 and TRBJ1-4; D gene uncertain. CDR1 is MNHEY and CDR2 is SVGAGI in the germline V gene. Deletions cut 2 bases from V and 2 bases from J, with 9 bases between. The CDR3 covers 15 residues. CDR3 protein: CASSYTTGTNEKLFF. The DNA of the CDR3 is TGTGCCAGCAGTTACACGACCGGGACTAATGAAAAACTGTTTTTT.

This chain links TRBV6-5 with TRBJ2-1; 9 bases match TRBD1. Germline trimming cut 6 bases from V and 12 bases from J; bases unmatched to any gene: 9. The CDR3 totals 13 residues. CDR1 and CDR2 from the germline V gene are MNHEY and SVGAGI. CDR3: CASSRDRVMGQFF. CDR3 DNA sequence: TGTGCCAGCAGCCGGGACAGGGTTATGGGGCAGTTCTTC.

J is TRBJ2-5 and V is TRBV20-1; either TRBD1 or TRBD2 may fit D (5 bases each). The CDR3 loop spans 16 amino acids. Trimming left V 3 bases short and J 0 bases short, with 17 bases between. Germline assignment: CDR1 DFQATT and CDR2 SNEGSKA (reference sequence). CDR3 sequence (DNA): TGCAGTGCTAGTGGTGACGGGAAGGGGAACCAAGAGACCCAGTACTTC. It yields the protein CSASGDGKGNQETQYF.

The chain has TRBV18 and TRBJ2-3; 7 bases align to TRBD1. The germline gives CDR1 KGHSH, CDR2 LQKENI. The CDR3 consists of 15 residues. With 2 bases clipped from V and 1 base from J, the junction kept 3 bases outside the gene matches. CDR3 coding DNA: TGTGCCAGCTCACCAGGACAGGTGGGCACAGATACGCAGTATTTT. Protein product: CASSPGQVGTDTQYF.

The count of this clone is one. The CDR3 is CATVQHRGAGTDTQYF. CDR3 DNA sequence: TGTGCCACCGTACAGCACAGGGGGGCCGGCACAGATACGCAGTATTTT. V gene TRBV10-3 combines with J gene TRBJ2-3; the match to TRBD1 covers 8 bases. V trimming: 10 bases; J trimming: 1 base; junction bases outside the gene matches: 13. Germline lookup yields CDR1 ENHRY and CDR2 SYGVKD. CDR3 size: 16 residues.

The gene calls are TRBV4-1 and TRBJ2-5; 8 nucleotides agree with TRBD2. The V and J ends lost 0 bases and 5 bases, in that order; junction bases with no gene match: 11. CDR1 is MGHRA and CDR2 is YSYEKL in the germline V gene. This CDR3 spans 17 amino acids. DNA of the CDR3: TGCGCCAGCAGCCAAGATGGAAGCGGGGGCCCCCGGGAGACCCAGTACTTC. Encoded protein: CASSQDGSGGPRETQYF.

The chain uses TRBV28 and TRBJ1-4; D may be TRBD1 (5 bases). The CDR3 sequence is 13 residues long. V lost 5 bases, J lost 7 bases, and 11 bases lay in between. Looked up from germline, CDR1 is MDHEN and CDR2 is SYDVKM. CDR3 residues: CASSPGGGEKLFF. The CDR3 region has the DNA TGTGCCAGCAGTCCGGGCGGGGGTGAAAAACTGTTTTTT.

The chain couples TRBV5-1 to TRBJ2-4; D ambiguous. The V and J ends lost 0 bases and 0 bases respectively, with 10 bases between them. The germline V gene has CDR1 SGHRS and CDR2 YFSETQ. This CDR3 comprises 16 residues. CDR3: CASSLGPTVAKNIQYF. The CDR3 coding sequence is TGCGCCAGCAGCTTGGGCCCCACGGTAGCCAAAAACATTCAGTACTTC. The entire variable domain, with the rest obtained from reference TRBV5-1 and TRBJ2-4, is as follows: KAGVTQTPRYLIKTRGQQVTLSCSPISGHRSVSWYQQTPGQGLQFLFEYFSETQRNKGNFPGRFSGRQFSNSRSEMNVSTLELGDSALYLCASSLGPTVAKNIQYFGAGTRLSVL.

J is TRBJ2-5 and V is TRBV6-6; a possible D gene is TRBD1 (5 bases). The CDR3 is made up of 16 amino acids. CDR1 MNHNY and CDR2 SVGAGI come from the germline V gene (reference sequence). With 3 bases removed from V and 5 bases from J, the gap between germline ends came to 19 bases. As DNA, the CDR3 is TGTGCCAGCAGTTATGGCCCCAGGGCCCAAAAGGAGACCCAGTACTTC. Its protein product is CASSYGPRAQKETQYF.

The chain carries TRBV29-1 and TRBJ2-7; maybe TRBD1 (8 bases). Germline V gene data show CDR1 as SQVTM and CDR2 as ANQGSEA. The CDR3 has 14 residues. The germline V and J ends were trimmed by 4 bases and 5 bases, with 18 bases remaining between them. Written as DNA, the CDR3 is TGCAGCGTTGGTAGGACAGGGAGGGTGGACGAGCAGTACTTC. It specifies CSVGRTGRVDEQYF.